This TCR beta chain was documented in a study of beta chain features in type 1 diabetes. This clone was picked up a small number of times. What was sequenced were expressed TCRB transcripts, since all of the isolated RNA had been reverse transcribed. Generated by immunoSEQ multiplex PCR, the TCRdb table keeps only in-frame clones and is missing some. The sample has about 470,000 clones, around 28% seen once. The V segment lost 6 bases and the J segment 6 bases; nucleotides outside the gene matches: 7. Germline CDR1 MDHEN, CDR2 SYDVKM. The CDR3 has 13 residues. Input material: naive CD4+ T cells from blood. The chain couples TRBV28 to TRBJ1-2; 7 nucleotides match TRBD1. The sequence derives from a man aged 18 to 35 in good health. CDR3 in DNA: TGTGCCAGCAGCCTAGGGGGCGCGGATGGCTACACCTTC. As protein: CASSLGGADGYTF.